One and the same sample provided the 10 T cell receptor beta chains below, sequenced in a study of CD4+ T cells in melanoma. This table comes from immunoSEQ multiplex PCR, and its TCRdb copy is limited to in-frame clones, with some not included. The sample records thousands of clones, approximately 70% being singletons. The sample comprised cells from a culture (not recorded whether cultured in vitro). The receptors shown here come from a human donor with melanoma.

V gene TRBV9 combines with J gene TRBJ2-1, with 11 bases matching TRBD2. Germline CDR1 is SGDLS and CDR2 is YYNGEE. CDR3 size: 16 residues. V dropped 4 bases and J dropped 8; count of bases not matched to a gene: 11. CDR3 loop: CASSSRLAGTLDEQFF. The CDR3 region has the DNA TGTGCCAGCAGCTCGAGACTAGCGGGGACCTTGGATGAGCAGTTCTTC. The full variable domain, in which reference TRBV9 and TRBJ2-1 provide the parts outside the CDR3, is DSGVTQTPKHLITATGQRVTLRCSPRSGDLSVYWYQQSLDQGLQFLIQYYNGEERAKGNILERFSAQQFPDLHSELNLSSLELGDSALYFCASSSRLAGTLDEQFFGPGTRLTVL.

V is TRBV5-6 and J is TRBJ2-1; no definite D call. From germline, CDR1 is SGHDT and CDR2 YYEEEE. This CDR3 contains 16 residues. With 4 bases removed from V and 6 bases from J, the gap between germline ends came to 20 bases. DNA for the CDR3: TGTGCCAGCAGCATTTCGACTGGCGTCGCTTTCAATGAGCAGTTCTTC. Protein product: CASSISTGVAFNEQFF.

The rearrangement joins TRBV20-1 to TRBJ1-2; unclear D gene. The CDR3 consists of 11 residues. Trimming left V 5 bases short and J 6 bases short, with 10 bases between. The V gene's germline CDR1 is DFQATT and CDR2 SNEGSKA (reference sequence). This chain's CDR3 is CSASHSNGYTF. The CDR3 region has the DNA TGCAGTGCTTCTCACAGCAATGGCTACACCTTC.

V and J are TRBV29-1 and TRBJ1-2; a possible D gene is TRBD1 (5 bases). Germline V gives CDR1 SQVTM, CDR2 ANQGSEA. Trimming removed 1 base at V and 7 bases at J, with 10 bases between. This CDR3 spans 12 amino acids. CDR3 sequence (DNA): TGCAGCGTTGAAGCCCCTGGGGGTGGCTACACCTTC. As protein: CSVEAPGGGYTF.

This clone was counted a few times. The V and J genes are TRBV4-1 and TRBJ1-5; D might be TRBD1 (5 bases). Germline V gene data show CDR1 as MGHRA and CDR2 as YSYEKL. The CDR3 totals 14 residues. Trimming pared 10 bases from V and 5 bases from J, leaving 18 bases between. CDR3 sequence (DNA): TGCGCCACCTCCGACGGGGGGAGTTATCAGCCCCAGCATTTT. Translating it yields CATSDGGSYQPQHF.

This clone was found a few times. The chain carries TRBV9 and TRBJ1-3, with 8 bases matching TRBD1. CDR1 and CDR2 from the germline V gene are SGDLS and YYNGEE. Unmatched junction bases numbered 3, after V lost 4 bases and J lost 0 bases. The CDR3 covers 15 residues. This CDR3 is CASSLTGGSGNTIYF. The CDR3 bases are TGTGCCAGCAGCCTTACAGGGGGCTCTGGAAACACCATATATTTT.

The chain carries TRBV19 and TRBJ2-2; 10 nucleotides agree with TRBD1. The germline gives CDR1 LNHDA, CDR2 SQIVND (reference sequence). Unmatched junction bases numbered 8, after V lost 3 bases and J lost 7 bases. The CDR3 spans 16 residues. This chain's CDR3 is CASSMVGQGKIGELFF. The CDR3 bases are TGTGCCAGTAGTATGGTGGGACAGGGGAAAATCGGGGAGCTGTTTTTT. Full variable domain (remainder filled in from reference TRBV19 and TRBJ2-2): DGGITQSPKYLFRKEGQNVTLSCEQNLNHDAMYWYRQDPGQGLRLIYYSQIVNDFQKGDIAEGYSVSREKKESFPLTVTSAQKNPTAFYLCASSMVGQGKIGELFFGEGSRLTVL.

The rearrangement joins TRBV5-1 to TRBJ2-7; D not resolved. CDR1 is SGHRS, CDR2 YFSETQ, per germline. The CDR3 consists of 13 residues. The germline V and J ends were trimmed by 4 bases and 2 bases, with 10 bases remaining between them. The CDR3 is CASSAGPTYEQYF. Written as DNA, the CDR3 is TGCGCCAGCAGCGCCGGACCAACCTACGAGCAGTACTTC.

This clone has just one count. V and J are TRBV10-3 and TRBJ2-3, with 8 bases aligning to TRBD2. This CDR3 region has 13 residues. The germline V gene has CDR1 ENHRY and CDR2 SYGVKD. With 10 bases clipped from V and 4 bases from J, the junction kept 7 bases outside the gene matches. The CDR3 coding sequence is TGTGCCACCTCGGGGGGGCTTTCAGATACGCAGTATTTT. Its translation: CATSGGLSDTQYF.

V usage is TRBV5-5 and J usage is TRBJ2-7; D perhaps matches TRBD1 (5 bases). This CDR3 has 13 amino acids. The V end lost 0 bases, the J end lost 3 bases, and 7 bases lay between the germline ends. CDR1 is SGHKS, CDR2 YYEKEE, per germline (reference sequence). The CDR3 nucleotides are TGTGCCAGCAGCTTGGCGACAGACTACGAGCAGTACTTC. This encodes CASSLATDYEQYF.